This record covers a single TCR beta chain. This sample stems from a study of T cell responses to AZD1222 COVID-19 vaccine. As for the study in general: Pooled together were second doses at about 4 or about 12 weeks.

Germline-derived CDR1 and CDR2 are MNHEY and SMNVEV (reference sequence). Between the trimmed V and J ends, which lost 0 bases and 5 bases, there was a span of 16 bases. The CDR3 totals 16 residues. Produced via immunoSEQ multiplex PCR; TCRdb's table is partial and in-frame only. Among about 130,000 clones, 90% to 95% were seen once, and the ten largest hold roughly 6.6%. The source was peripheral blood, collected on day 0 of AZD1222 vaccination. The chain links TRBV27 to TRBJ1-2; TRBD1 might be the D (5 bases). The clonotype comes from an adult in good health. The CDR3, as DNA: TGTGCCAGCAGTTTATCGACGGGCAGGACATTTTATGGCTACACCTTC. Protein: CASSLSTGRTFYGYTF.